The 20 T cell receptor beta chains below come from one sample, sequenced in a study of blood T cell repertoires in COVID-19. Sequencing was performed with immunoSEQ multiplex PCR; in TCRdb, only in-frame clones are kept and a portion is missing. The sample shows under 200,000 clones, 75% to 85% of them seen only once. The sequencing sample was made of peripheral blood. These receptors all come from a man aged 55-75 years with acute or convalescent COVID-19.

The V gene is TRBV5-1, the J gene TRBJ2-1; the D is unclear. Deletions cut 2 bases from V and 0 bases from J, with 6 bases between. The CDR3 totals 14 residues. Germline V gene data show CDR1 as SGHRS and CDR2 as YFSETQ. The CDR3 protein is CASSFPSSYNEQFF. In DNA form, the CDR3 reads TGCGCCAGCAGCTTTCCCAGCTCCTACAATGAGCAGTTCTTC.

V is TRBV18 and J is TRBJ1-5; unclear D gene. V lost 0 bases and J lost 7, with 16 bases in between. The CDR3 consists of 16 residues. Per germline, CDR1 KGHSH and CDR2 LQKENI. CDR3 in DNA: TGTGCCAGCTCACCACCGTTGGTGGAGGGCAGGCAGCCCCAGCATTTT. Translated, it gives CASSPPLVEGRQPQHF.

The chain uses TRBV13 and TRBJ1-2; D might be TRBD1 (5 bases). The CDR3 contains 14 residues. Trimming pared 6 bases from V and 1 base from J, leaving 12 bases between. From germline, CDR1 is PRHDT and CDR2 FYEKMQ (reference sequence). In nucleotides, the CDR3 is TGTGCCAGCAGTGCGAGGGGAGGTAACTATGGCTACACCTTC. Translated: CASSARGGNYGYTF.

The genes are TRBV19 and TRBJ2-7, with TRBD2 matching 9 bases. The germline V gene has CDR1 LNHDA and CDR2 SQIVND (reference sequence). The CDR3 sequence is 16 residues long. V lost 5 bases and J lost 1; bases outside the gene matches: 9. The CDR3 spells CASSYRASGISYEQYF. The CDR3 nucleotides read TGTGCCAGTAGTTACCGTGCTAGCGGGATATCCTACGAGCAGTACTTC.

A single count supports this clone. This chain connects TRBV4-2 to TRBJ1-3, with D unresolved. V lost 0 bases, J lost 5 bases, and 26 bases lay in between. This CDR3 region has 20 residues. In germline, CDR1 is LGHNA, CDR2 YNFKEQ. The CDR3 region is CASSQDGRSGNGESRNTIYF. The CDR3 DNA sequence: TGTGCCAGCAGCCAAGATGGCCGCTCTGGTAACGGGGAATCGCGAAACACCATATATTTT.

The CDR3 loop is CASRGSGIDYNEQFF. DNA for the CDR3: TGTGCCAGTAGGGGTAGCGGGATCGATTACAATGAGCAGTTCTTC. The genes are TRBV19 and TRBJ2-1, with TRBD2 matching over 8 bases. The V segment lost 6 bases and the J segment 4 bases; nucleotides outside the gene matches: 8. In germline, CDR1 is LNHDA, CDR2 SQIVND (reference sequence). CDR3 size: 15 residues.

This clone occurred a few times. DNA of the CDR3: TGTGCCACCAGTGGAGGAAAGTTTGGTGTGGCCAACGAGCAGTACTTC. Its translation: CATSGGKFGVANEQYF. J is TRBJ2-7 and V is TRBV24-1; D ambiguous. With 5 bases removed from V and 5 bases from J, the gap between germline ends came to 21 bases. Per the germline V gene, CDR1 is KGHDR and CDR2 is SFDVKD. CDR3 length equals 16 residues.

This clone was counted between two and nine times. The genes are TRBV6-1 and TRBJ2-1, with D maybe TRBD1 (6 bases). V dropped 4 bases and J dropped 2 bases, with 15 bases sitting between them. CDR3 length: 16 amino acids. Germline V lookup: CDR1 MNHNS, CDR2 SASEGT. The CDR3 DNA is TGTGCCAGCAGTGGAAGAGGGGGAGAGACCTACAATGAGCAGTTCTTC. Translating gives CASSGRGGETYNEQFF.

The V and J genes are TRBV27 and TRBJ1-2, with D maybe TRBD1 (5 bases). CDR1 and CDR2 (germline): MNHEY, SMNVEV (reference sequence). This CDR3 comprises 14 residues. V was shortened by 6 bases and J by 7 bases, with 18 bases between the two germline ends. The CDR3 DNA reads TGTGCCAGCAGCCCATACCAGGGATCGAGTGGCTACACCTTC. This translates into CASSPYQGSSGYTF.

The V call is TRBV10-3, the J call TRBJ1-2; TRBD1 aligns across 8 bases. Losses at the gene ends were 4 bases for V and 7 bases for J; bases not matched to a gene: 11. Germline V lookup: CDR1 ENHRY, CDR2 SYGVKD. This CDR3 contains 15 residues. This CDR3 is CAISAILDREVGYTF. CDR3 coding DNA: TGTGCCATCAGTGCCATCTTGGACAGGGAAGTTGGCTACACCTTC.

The V gene is TRBV18, the J gene TRBJ2-3, with 7 bases aligning to TRBD1. CDR1 and CDR2 from the germline V gene are KGHSH and LQKENI. V was clipped by 3 bases and J by 1 base; unmatched bases: 4. This CDR3 has 15 residues. CDR3 sequence (DNA): TGTGCCAGCTCACCCAGACAGGGCGGCACAGATACGCAGTATTTT. Its protein is CASSPRQGGTDTQYF. The complete variable domain, with remaining parts taken from reference TRBV18 and TRBJ2-3, reads NAGVMQNPRHLVRRRGQEARLRCSPMKGHSHVYWYRQLPEEGLKFMVYLQKENIIDESGMPKERFSAEFPKEGPSILRIQQVVRGDSAAYFCASSPRQGGTDTQYFGPGTRLTVL.

The rearrangement links TRBV9 to TRBJ2-1; 7 bases match TRBD2. In germline, CDR1 is SGDLS, CDR2 YYNGEE. The CDR3 is made up of 18 amino acids. The J segment lost 9 bases and the V segment lost 0 bases, leaving 18 bases of the junction unmatched. The CDR3 region is CASSVVSASGPGVSEQFF. The CDR3 DNA follows: TGTGCCAGCAGCGTAGTGTCGGCTAGCGGCCCGGGCGTAAGTGAGCAGTTCTTC.

The chain uses TRBV6-5 and TRBJ2-1, with 11 bases identical to TRBD2. The CDR3 is 15 amino acids. The trim removed 5 bases at V and 3 bases at J, leaving 3 bases unmatched. Looked up from germline, CDR1 is MNHEY and CDR2 is SVGAGI. The CDR3 loop reads CASSILAGGYNEQFF. CDR3 DNA sequence: TGTGCCAGCAGTATCCTAGCGGGAGGCTACAATGAGCAGTTCTTC.

This clone showed up just once. This sequence joins TRBV5-6 and TRBJ1-2; D unresolved. V gave up 2 bases and J gave up 8 bases, with 10 bases separating them. From germline, CDR1 is SGHDT and CDR2 YYEEEE. CDR3 size: 12 residues. The CDR3, as DNA: TGTGCCAGCAGCTTACCCGGGGTGGGCTACACCTTC. It yields the protein CASSLPGVGYTF.

The gene calls are TRBV3-1 (or the pseudogene TRBV3-2) and TRBJ1-2, with TRBD1 identical over 7 bases. The CDR3 has 15 amino acids. Unmatched junction bases numbered 6, after V lost 1 base and J lost 4 bases. CDR1 and CDR2 from the germline V gene are LGHDT and YNNKEL (reference sequence). The CDR3 sequence is CASSQGLGTAYGYTF. The CDR3 DNA follows: TGTGCCAGCAGCCAAGGACTCGGGACAGCCTATGGCTACACCTTC.

J is TRBJ1-1 and V is TRBV27; no definite D call. There are 13 residues in the CDR3. The germline CDR1 and CDR2 sequences are MNHEY and SMNVEV (reference sequence). The germline V and J ends were trimmed by 8 bases and 1 base, with 11 bases remaining between them. CDR3 residues: CASLGPGNTEAFF. CDR3 DNA: TGTGCCAGCCTTGGTCCAGGGAACACTGAAGCTTTCTTT.

J is TRBJ1-2 and V is TRBV4-1; D is perhaps TRBD1 (6 bases). This CDR3 has 16 amino acids. V was pared by 3 bases and J by 5 bases, with 19 bases between. Germline V lookup: CDR1 MGHRA, CDR2 YSYEKL. The chain's CDR3 is CASSHPPGGARYGYTF. CDR3 nucleotide sequence: TGCGCCAGCAGCCACCCGCCGGGGGGGGCCAGGTATGGCTACACCTTC.

The J gene is TRBJ1-3, the V gene TRBV13, with D possibly being TRBD1 (6 bases). The CDR3 is 16 residues long. The V and J ends lost 2 bases and 0 bases respectively, with 11 bases between them. Germline V gene data show CDR1 as PRHDT and CDR2 as FYEKMQ (reference sequence). The CDR3 coding sequence is TGTGCCAGCAGCTTACTACAGGGCGCCTCTGGAAACACCATATATTTT. It translates to CASSLLQGASGNTIYF.

This sequence joins TRBV19 and TRBJ1-3; D is possibly TRBD1 (6 bases). Per germline, CDR1 LNHDA and CDR2 SQIVND (reference sequence). The germline V and J ends were trimmed by 4 bases and 0 bases, with 25 bases remaining between them. The CDR3 totals 20 residues. CDR3 sequence reads: CASSNGGRLGTPGSGNTIYF. In nucleotides, the CDR3 is TGTGCCAGTAGTAATGGGGGCCGGTTGGGGACACCTGGCTCTGGAAACACCATATATTTT.

The genes are TRBV5-1 and TRBJ2-7; TRBD1 matches at 7 bases. Germline CDR1 SGHRS, CDR2 YFSETQ. Trimming removed 6 bases from V and 6 bases from J; junction bases left unmatched: 9. The CDR3 covers 13 residues. DNA of the CDR3: TGCGCCAGCAACCCGACAGGGACGGGCGAGCAGTACTTC. This encodes CASNPTGTGEQYF.